Each of the 20 T cell receptor beta chains below was sequenced from the same sample in a study of T cells in Graves' hyperthyroidism and ophthalmopathy. There were TCR beta CDR3 regions amplified from RNA transcripts. TCR CDR3 regions were first amplified by RT-PCR with HTBI primers. TCRdb re-called the multiplex PCR reads through MiXCR, storing one row per CDR3 protein. The sample consists of 400,000 to 500,000 distinct CDR3 sequences, roughly 14% of them appearing once. Source material: blood. The receptors originated from a woman under 30 with Graves' hyperthyroidism.

Ten or more counts support this clonotype. The chain joins TRBV30 to TRBJ1-5; D call uncertain. V shed 4 bases and J shed 0 bases, with 10 bases lying between them. Germline loops: CDR1 GTSNPN, CDR2 SVGIG (reference sequence). The CDR3 consists of 14 residues. For the CDR3, the DNA is TGTGCCTGGAAGGAGGATGATAGCAATCAGCCCCAGCATTTT. The encoded protein is CAWKEDDSNQPQHF.

This clonotype was counted between two and nine times. This chain connects TRBV4-1 to TRBJ2-2; the match to TRBD1 covers 12 bases. V lost 4 bases, J lost 5 bases, and 5 bases stayed unmatched. CDR1 is MGHRA and CDR2 is YSYEKL in the germline V gene. This CDR3 has 16 amino acids. DNA of the CDR3: TGCGCCAGCAGCCCCGGGGACAGGGGGCGTACCGGGGAGCTGTTTTTT. It is translated as CASSPGDRGRTGELFF.

This chain links TRBV4-1 with TRBJ2-3; maybe TRBD2 (5 bases). With 4 bases removed from V and 6 bases from J, the gap between germline ends came to 14 bases. The CDR3 extends over 14 amino acids. In germline, CDR1 is MGHRA, CDR2 YSYEKL. This chain's CDR3 is CASSLPSRRDTQYF. DNA of the CDR3: TGCGCCAGCAGCCTACCTAGCAGAAGGGATACGCAGTATTTT.

This clonotype was found many times. The chain recombines TRBV6-1 with TRBJ2-3; D is unclear. With 6 bases removed from V and 1 base from J, the gap between germline ends came to 11 bases. The V gene's germline CDR1 is MNHNS and CDR2 SASEGT. The CDR3 totals 14 residues. CDR3 in amino acids: CASSFSRGTDTQYF. In DNA, the CDR3 is TGTGCCAGCAGCTTCTCTAGAGGCACAGATACGCAGTATTTT.

The V gene is TRBV19, the J gene TRBJ1-2, with D uncertain. The germline CDR1 and CDR2 sequences are LNHDA and SQIVND (reference sequence). Between the trimmed V and J ends, which lost 11 bases and 4 bases, there was a span of 17 bases. The CDR3 runs to 13 residues. The DNA for the CDR3 is TGTGCCTCACAACGGGATCGGACCTATGGCTACACCTTC. Translated, it gives CASQRDRTYGYTF.

This clonotype occurred once. V is TRBV5-1 and J is TRBJ1-2, with 9 bases fitting TRBD1. Germline CDR1 reads SGHRS; CDR2 reads YFSETQ. Losses at the gene ends were 4 bases for V and 8 bases for J; bases not matched to a gene: 6. The CDR3 consists of 13 residues. CDR3 in DNA: TGCGCCAGCAGCGCTGGGACAGGGCGAGGCTACACCTTC. Its protein is CASSAGTGRGYTF. Drawing the rest from reference TRBV5-1 and TRBJ1-2, the complete variable domain is KAGVTQTPRYLIKTRGQQVTLSCSPISGHRSVSWYQQTPGQGLQFLFEYFSETQRNKGNFPGRFSGRQFSNSRSEMNVSTLELGDSALYLCASSAGTGRGYTFGSGTRLTVV.

This clonotype was detected ten times or more. The chain combines TRBV18 with TRBJ1-1; no definite D call. The CDR3 contains 15 residues. V lost 6 bases and J 2 bases, leaving 16 bases between the germline ends. Germline CDR1 is KGHSH and CDR2 is LQKENI. The CDR3 is CASSHSWGVNTEAFF. As DNA, the CDR3 is TGTGCCAGCTCCCACTCTTGGGGAGTTAACACTGAAGCTTTCTTT.

At least ten counts were recorded for this clonotype. DNA for the CDR3: TGTGCCATCAGTGAGGGACGGGTTACCAATGAAAAACTGTTTTTT. It translates to CAISEGRVTNEKLFF. The chain joins TRBV10-3 to TRBJ1-4; the D is unclear. Germline V gene lookup returns CDR1 ENHRY and CDR2 SYGVKD. V shed 2 bases and J shed 5 bases, with 12 bases lying between them. The CDR3 is 15 amino acids.

On this clonotype itself: One base away lies a much larger clone, so this may be a sequencing read error. V usage is TRBV3-1 and J usage is TRBJ2-1; possible D gene TRBD2, 6 bases. The CDR3 is 16 amino acids. Trimming left V 7 bases short and J 3 bases short, with 19 bases between. Germline lookup yields CDR1 LGHDT and CDR2 YNNKEL (reference sequence). The DNA for the CDR3 is TGTGCCAGCAACCAGACGGGGGTCGCAAACTACAATGAGCAGTTCTTC. It yields the protein CASNQTGVANYNEQFF.

The CDR3 nucleotides read TGCGCCAGCAGCTTGGAACAGGCTAACTATGGCTACACCTTC. Residues: CASSLEQANYGYTF. The chain couples TRBV5-1 to TRBJ1-2; D is perhaps TRBD1 (5 bases). Germline V CDR1 and CDR2: SGHRS, YFSETQ. CDR3 length: 14 residues. Trimming stripped 0 bases from V and 0 bases from J, with 6 bases between.

The V call is TRBV7-9, the J call TRBJ1-6, with 7 bases that match TRBD1. CDR3 length: 15 residues. The J segment lost 14 bases and the V segment lost 5 bases, leaving 15 bases of the junction unmatched. Germline-derived CDR1 and CDR2 are SEHNR and FQNEAQ (reference sequence). The CDR3 sequence: CASSPLGGQLLSLHF. The CDR3, as DNA: TGTGCCAGCAGCCCCTTGGGGGGACAGCTTTTATCCCTCCACTTT.

This clonotype has at least ten counts. The rearrangement uses TRBV6-2 or TRBV6-3 and TRBJ2-5; the D is unclear. V lost 2 bases to trimming and J lost 5 bases, with 3 bases between them. This CDR3 is built from 11 residues. Per the germline V gene, CDR1 is MNHEY and CDR2 is SVGEGT. The CDR3 DNA sequence: TGTGCCAGCAGTTACGTGGAGACCCAGTACTTC. It is translated as CASSYVETQYF.

The chain joins TRBV6-1 to TRBJ2-1, with D possibly TRBD1 on 5 matching bases. The CDR3 has 16 amino acids. Germline V gene data show CDR1 as MNHNS and CDR2 as SASEGT. The V end was cut by 3 bases, the J end by 6 bases, with 18 bases between. As DNA, the CDR3 is TGTGCCAGCAGTGAGAAGGGTGCGCGACAGTTCAATGAGCAGTTCTTC. Residues: CASSEKGARQFNEQFF.

This sequence joins TRBV5-6 and TRBJ2-1, with D uncertain. The length of the CDR3 is 15 residues. The V end was cut by 7 bases, the J end by 0 bases, with 14 bases between. Looked up from germline, CDR1 is SGHDT and CDR2 is YYEEEE. CDR3: CASSYWLSSYNEQFF. The CDR3 DNA reads TGTGCCAGCTCTTACTGGCTGAGCTCCTACAATGAGCAGTTCTTC. Full variable domain (remainder filled in from reference TRBV5-6 and TRBJ2-1): DAGVTQSPTHLIKTRGQQVTLRCSPKSGHDTVSWYQQALGQGPQFIFQYYEEEERQRGNFPDRFSGHQFPNYSSELNVNALLLGDSALYLCASSYWLSSYNEQFFGPGTRLTVL.

This clonotype appeared many times. The V gene is TRBV18, the J gene TRBJ2-3; 7 positions match TRBD1. Germline CDR1 is KGHSH and CDR2 is LQKENI. V dropped 1 base and J dropped 0; count of bases not matched to a gene: 13. This CDR3 comprises 19 residues. CDR3 bases: TGTGCCAGCTCACCACTGATGACAGGGTACGGACCTAGCACAGATACGCAGTATTTT. Translation gives CASSPLMTGYGPSTDTQYF.

This clonotype showed up many times. The J gene is TRBJ2-1, the V gene TRBV3-1; D perhaps matches TRBD2 (5 bases). Germline loops: CDR1 LGHDT, CDR2 YNNKEL (reference sequence). This CDR3 is 14 amino acids long. V was shortened by 1 base and J by 9 bases, with 13 bases between the two germline ends. The CDR3 DNA reads TGTGCCAGCAGCCAAGCTGAGGGTAGGAGTGAGCAGTTCTTC. Protein: CASSQAEGRSEQFF.

This clonotype was detected only a few times. The rearrangement uses TRBV18 and TRBJ2-7; D possibly corresponds to TRBD1 (5 bases). The CDR3 has 13 residues. Germline assignment: CDR1 KGHSH and CDR2 LQKENI. The V and J ends lost 4 bases and 2 bases respectively, with 9 bases between them. The CDR3 DNA reads as TGTGCCAGCTCACTGACAGATACCTACGAGCAGTACTTC. Its protein product is CASSLTDTYEQYF.

As for this clonotype: This may come from a read error, since a much larger clone is one base off. The chain links TRBV29-1 to TRBJ2-1; 13 bases fit TRBD2. Unmatched junction bases numbered 4, after V lost 7 bases and J lost 4 bases. CDR1 and CDR2 from the germline V gene are SQVTM and ANQGSEA. The CDR3 is 14 residues long. For the CDR3, the DNA is TGCAGCGGGACTAGCGGGGGCCCTTACAATGAGCAGTTCTTC. Protein: CSGTSGGPYNEQFF.

This clonotype was recorded at least ten times. The chain has TRBV9 and TRBJ2-5; 8 positions match TRBD2. Germline V lookup: CDR1 SGDLS, CDR2 YYNGEE. Trimming at V came to 0 bases and at J to 5 bases, leaving 3 bases not matched to a gene. This CDR3 is 14 amino acids long. CDR3 in amino acids: CASSVAGGVETQYF. CDR3 DNA: TGTGCCAGCAGCGTAGCGGGAGGGGTGGAGACCCAGTACTTC.

This clonotype came up many times. The chain joins TRBV2 to TRBJ2-2; D unresolved. Germline-derived CDR1 and CDR2 are SNHLY and FYNNEI. V lost 7 bases and J lost 1, with 10 bases in between. The CDR3 totals 14 residues. The CDR3 region is CASKAFLNTGELFF. CDR3 sequence (DNA): TGTGCCAGCAAGGCCTTTTTGAACACCGGGGAGCTGTTTTTT.